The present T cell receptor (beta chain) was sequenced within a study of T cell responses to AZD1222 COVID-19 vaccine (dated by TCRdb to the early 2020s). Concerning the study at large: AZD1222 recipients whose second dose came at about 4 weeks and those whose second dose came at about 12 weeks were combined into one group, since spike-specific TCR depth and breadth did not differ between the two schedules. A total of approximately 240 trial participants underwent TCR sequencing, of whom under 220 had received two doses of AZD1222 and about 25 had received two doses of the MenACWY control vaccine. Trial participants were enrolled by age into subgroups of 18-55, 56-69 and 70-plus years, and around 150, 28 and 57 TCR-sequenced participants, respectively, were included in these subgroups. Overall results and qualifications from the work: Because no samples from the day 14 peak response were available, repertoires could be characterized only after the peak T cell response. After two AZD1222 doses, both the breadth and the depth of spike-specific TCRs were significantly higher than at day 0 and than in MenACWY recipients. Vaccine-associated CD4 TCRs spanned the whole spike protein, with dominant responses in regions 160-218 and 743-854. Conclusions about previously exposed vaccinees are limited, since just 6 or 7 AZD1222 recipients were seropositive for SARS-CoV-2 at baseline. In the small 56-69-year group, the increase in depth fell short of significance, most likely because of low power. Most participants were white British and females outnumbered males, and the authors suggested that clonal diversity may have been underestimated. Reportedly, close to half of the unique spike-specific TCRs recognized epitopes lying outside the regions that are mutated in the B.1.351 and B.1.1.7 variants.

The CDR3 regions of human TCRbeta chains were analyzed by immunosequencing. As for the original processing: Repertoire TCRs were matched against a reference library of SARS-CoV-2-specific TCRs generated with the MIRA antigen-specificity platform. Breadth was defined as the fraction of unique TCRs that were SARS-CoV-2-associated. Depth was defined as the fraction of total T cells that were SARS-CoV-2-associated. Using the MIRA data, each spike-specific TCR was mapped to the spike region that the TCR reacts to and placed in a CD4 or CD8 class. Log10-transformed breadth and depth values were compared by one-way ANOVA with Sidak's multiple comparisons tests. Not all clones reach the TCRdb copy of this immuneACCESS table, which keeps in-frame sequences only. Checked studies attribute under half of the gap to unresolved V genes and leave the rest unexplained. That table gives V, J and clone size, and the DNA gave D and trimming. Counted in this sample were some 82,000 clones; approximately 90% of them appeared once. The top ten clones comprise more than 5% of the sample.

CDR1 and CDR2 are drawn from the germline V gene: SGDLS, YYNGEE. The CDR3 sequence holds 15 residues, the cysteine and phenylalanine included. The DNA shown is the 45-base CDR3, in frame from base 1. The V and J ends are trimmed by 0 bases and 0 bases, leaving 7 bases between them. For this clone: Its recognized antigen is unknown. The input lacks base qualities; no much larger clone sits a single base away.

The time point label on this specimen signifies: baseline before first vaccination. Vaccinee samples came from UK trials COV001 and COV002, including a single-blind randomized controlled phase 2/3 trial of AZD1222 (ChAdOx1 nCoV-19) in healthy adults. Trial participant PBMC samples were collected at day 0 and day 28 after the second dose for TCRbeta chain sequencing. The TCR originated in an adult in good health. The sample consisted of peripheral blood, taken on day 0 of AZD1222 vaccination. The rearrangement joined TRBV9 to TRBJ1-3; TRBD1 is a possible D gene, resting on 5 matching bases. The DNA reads TGTGCCAGCAGCGTAGCAGGGTTCTCTGGAAACACCATATATTTT. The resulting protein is CASSVAGFSGNTIYF.